Presented here are 12 T cell receptor beta chains from one specimen sequenced in a study of T cell responses to AZD1222 COVID-19 vaccine (dated by TCRdb to the early 2020s). Libraries were constructed by the immunoSEQ multiplex PCR assay. As stored in TCRdb, this immuneACCESS dataset retains in-frame rearrangements with V and J assigned. A fraction of the clones does not appear; measured against another copy, unresolved V genes explain less than half of the discrepancy, and the remainder lacks a known reason. This sample gives 65,000 to 85,000 clones in total; roughly 84% of them show up just once. 11% of the sample is held by the ten biggest clonotypes. Sample time point, as interpreted from the label and publication: baseline before first vaccination. The sample in question was peripheral blood, obtained on day 0 of AZD1222 vaccination. Source of these receptors: an adult in good health.

The V and J genes are TRBV28 and TRBJ2-2; a weak D match, TRBD2 (6 bases). V gave up 1 base and J gave up 3 bases, with 6 bases separating them. Germline V lookup: CDR1 MDHEN, CDR2 SYDVKM. The CDR3 consists of 14 residues. This CDR3 reads CASSLSGDTGELFF. The DNA for the CDR3 is TGTGCCAGCAGTTTATCGGGAGACACCGGGGAGCTGTTTTTT. Supplemented by reference TRBV28 and TRBJ2-2, the full variable domain reads DVKVTQSSRYLVKRTGEKVFLECVQDMDHENMFWYRQDPGLGLRLIYFSYDVKMKEKGDIPEGYSVSREKKERFSLILESASTNQTSMYLCASSLSGDTGELFFGEGSRLTVL.

The chain carries TRBV11-2 and TRBJ2-3; 9 bases map to TRBD2. V lost 1 base to trimming and J lost 6 bases; unmatched junction nucleotides: 11. The CDR3 loop spans 17 amino acids. Germline loops: CDR1 SGHAT, CDR2 FQNNGV. The CDR3 DNA sequence: TGTGCCAGCAGCTTAGTGGCTTCGGCGGGGGGGCTGGATACGCAGTATTTT. It translates to CASSLVASAGGLDTQYF.

The chain recombines TRBV2 with TRBJ2-1; 11 bases line up with TRBD2. In germline, CDR1 is SNHLY, CDR2 FYNNEI. CDR3 length equals 14 residues. The ends lost 10 bases at V and 2 bases at J; junction bases unmatched: 4. The CDR3 sequence: CATLAGGAYNEQFF. CDR3 DNA sequence: TGTGCCACCTTAGCGGGGGGGGCCTACAATGAGCAGTTCTTC. The entire variable domain, with the rest obtained from reference TRBV2 and TRBJ2-1, is as follows: EPEVTQTPSHQVTQMGQEVILRCVPISNHLYFYWYRQILGQKVEFLVSFYNNEISEKSEIFDDQFSVERPDGSNFTLKIRSTKLEDSAMYFCATLAGGAYNEQFFGPGTRLTVL.

This chain connects TRBV11-2 to TRBJ2-3; 8 bases are shared with TRBD2. CDR1 and CDR2 (germline): SGHAT, FQNNGV. The CDR3 contains 15 residues. Trimming cost V 5 bases and J 2 bases; bases outside gene matches: 6. The CDR3 spells CASSPQAGVTDTQYF. CDR3 DNA: TGTGCCAGCAGCCCCCAAGCGGGAGTCACAGATACGCAGTATTTT. Supplemented by reference TRBV11-2 and TRBJ2-3, the full variable domain reads EAGVAQSPRYKIIEKRQSVAFWCNPISGHATLYWYQQILGQGPKLLIQFQNNGVVDDSQLPKDRFSAERLKGVDSTLKIQPAKLEDSAVYLCASSPQAGVTDTQYFGPGTRLTVL.

The chain couples TRBV5-1 to TRBJ2-3; possibly TRBD2 for D (5 bases). The CDR3 runs 14 residues. V shed 0 bases and J shed 2 bases, with 7 bases lying between them. Germline V gene lookup returns CDR1 SGHRS and CDR2 YFSETQ. The CDR3 nucleotides are TGCGCCAGCAGCTTGGGGGAGATCACAGATACGCAGTATTTT. As protein: CASSLGEITDTQYF.

This chain connects TRBV5-6 to TRBJ2-2; D call uncertain. Germline V gene data show CDR1 as SGHDT and CDR2 as YYEEEE. The CDR3 sequence is 16 residues long. With 2 bases removed from V and 5 bases from J, the gap between germline ends came to 16 bases. The CDR3 region has the DNA TGTGCCAGCAGCTTTACATCGCAGGCCCCTACCGGGGAGCTGTTTTTT. This sequence encodes CASSFTSQAPTGELFF.

The V call is TRBV7-9, the J call TRBJ2-2; 12 positions match TRBD2. The CDR3 has 18 residues. The J segment lost 4 bases and the V segment lost 5 bases, leaving 11 bases of the junction unmatched. Germline V gene lookup returns CDR1 SEHNR and CDR2 FQNEAQ (reference sequence). This CDR3 reads CASSQTGLAGPGTGELFF. CDR3 DNA sequence: TGTGCCAGCAGCCAAACGGGACTAGCGGGTCCGGGCACCGGGGAGCTGTTTTTT.

The gene calls are TRBV7-8 and TRBJ1-2; 8 bases align to TRBD1. V was clipped by 5 bases and J by 12 bases; unmatched bases: 5. This CDR3 has 11 amino acids. Germline V lookup: CDR1 SGHVS, CDR2 FQNEAQ. This CDR3 is CASSLGQGHTF. The CDR3 DNA reads as TGTGCCAGCAGCCTCGGACAGGGCCACACCTTC.

The rearrangement uses TRBV19 and TRBJ1-4; TRBD1 aligns across 7 bases. Germline V CDR1 and CDR2: LNHDA, SQIVND (reference sequence). V was clipped by 7 bases and J by 8 bases; unmatched bases: 4. The CDR3 runs to 12 residues. This chain's CDR3 is CASMQGGEKLFF. In nucleotides, the CDR3 is TGTGCCAGTATGCAGGGGGGAGAAAAACTGTTTTTT. The whole variable domain, remainder taken from reference TRBV19 and TRBJ1-4, is DGGITQSPKYLFRKEGQNVTLSCEQNLNHDAMYWYRQDPGQGLRLIYYSQIVNDFQKGDIAEGYSVSREKKESFPLTVTSAQKNPTAFYLCASMQGGEKLFFGSGTQLSVL.

By share of the sample, this clone is medium-sized. V usage is TRBV27 and J usage is TRBJ2-1; no reliable D call. The CDR3 has 14 amino acids. From germline, CDR1 is MNHEY and CDR2 SMNVEV (reference sequence). Trimming pared 0 bases from V and 7 bases from J, leaving 10 bases between. In DNA form, the CDR3 reads TGTGCCAGCAGTTTATCTAGGGCCGGGAATGAGCAGTTCTTC. It specifies CASSLSRAGNEQFF.

This clone was seen just once. The gene calls are TRBV28 and TRBJ2-7; the D gene is possibly TRBD2 (6 bases). Germline CDR1 is MDHEN and CDR2 is SYDVKM. The CDR3 has 12 amino acids. V lost 6 bases and J lost 7, with 13 bases in between. The DNA for the CDR3 is TGTGCCAGCAGCGGGGGAACGTGGGAGCAGTACTTC. Translating gives CASSGGTWEQYF.

V and J are TRBV3-1 (or the pseudogene TRBV3-2) and TRBJ2-1; D not certain. The CDR3 is 13 amino acids. V was cut by 4 bases and J by 6 bases, with 10 bases left in between. Germline CDR1 LGHDT, CDR2 YNNKEL (reference sequence). CDR3 nucleotides: TGTGCCAGCAGCCCCGGCGTGCGCAATGAGCAGTTCTTC. Translating it yields CASSPGVRNEQFF.